This T cell receptor beta chain was documented in a study of blood T cell repertoires in COVID-19. Whole-study context: Both acute and convalescent COVID-19 samples were obtained from the United States, Italy and Spain.

Profiled with immunoSEQ multiplex PCR; TCRdb holds only in-frame clones, not every one. In the table there are about 410,000 clones, about 88% of which are singletons. Enrolment of Seattle patients took place during active infection, and they were followed longitudinally. The sequence was obtained from a woman aged 40 to 49 with COVID-19, enrolled during active disease. The specimen was peripheral blood.

CDR3 sequence (DNA): TGCGCCAGCAGCTTGGGGGCAGGGGTGTCAGATACGCAGTATTTT. Translating gives CASSLGAGVSDTQYF. The genes are TRBV5-1 and TRBJ2-3; D perhaps matches TRBD1 (6 bases). Germline CDR1 is SGHRS and CDR2 is YFSETQ. The CDR3 contains 15 residues. Trimming took 0 bases from V and 4 from J, leaving 12 bases between them. The variable domain in full, completed from reference TRBV5-1 and TRBJ2-3, reads KAGVTQTPRYLIKTRGQQVTLSCSPISGHRSVSWYQQTPGQGLQFLFEYFSETQRNKGNFPGRFSGRQFSNSRSEMNVSTLELGDSALYLCASSLGAGVSDTQYFGPGTRLTVL.